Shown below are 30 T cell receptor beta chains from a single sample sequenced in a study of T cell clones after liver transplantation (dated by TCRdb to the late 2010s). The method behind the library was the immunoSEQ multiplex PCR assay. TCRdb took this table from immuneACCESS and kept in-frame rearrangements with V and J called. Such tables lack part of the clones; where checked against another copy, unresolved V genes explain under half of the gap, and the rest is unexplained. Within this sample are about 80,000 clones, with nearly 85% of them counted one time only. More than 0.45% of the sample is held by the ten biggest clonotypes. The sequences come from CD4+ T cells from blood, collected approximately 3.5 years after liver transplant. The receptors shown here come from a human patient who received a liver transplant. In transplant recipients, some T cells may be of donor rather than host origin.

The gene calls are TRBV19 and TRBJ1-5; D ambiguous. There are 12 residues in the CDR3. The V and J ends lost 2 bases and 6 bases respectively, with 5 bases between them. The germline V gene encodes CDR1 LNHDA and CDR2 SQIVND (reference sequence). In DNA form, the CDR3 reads TGTGCCAGTAGTATAAGGGCTCAGCCCCAGCATTTT. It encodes CASSIRAQPQHF.

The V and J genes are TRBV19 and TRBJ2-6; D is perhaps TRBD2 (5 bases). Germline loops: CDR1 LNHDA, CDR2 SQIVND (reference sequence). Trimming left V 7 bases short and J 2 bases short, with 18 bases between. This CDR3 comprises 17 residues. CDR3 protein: CASTSAGNPTGANVLTF. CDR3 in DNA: TGTGCCAGTACCTCCGCCGGGAACCCCACTGGGGCCAACGTCCTGACTTTC.

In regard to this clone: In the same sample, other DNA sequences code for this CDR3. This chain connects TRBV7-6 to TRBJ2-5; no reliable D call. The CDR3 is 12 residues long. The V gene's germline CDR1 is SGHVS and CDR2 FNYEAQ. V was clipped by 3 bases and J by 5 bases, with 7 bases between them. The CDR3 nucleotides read TGTGCCAGCAGCTTTAGCTGGGAGACCCAGTACTTC. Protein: CASSFSWETQYF.

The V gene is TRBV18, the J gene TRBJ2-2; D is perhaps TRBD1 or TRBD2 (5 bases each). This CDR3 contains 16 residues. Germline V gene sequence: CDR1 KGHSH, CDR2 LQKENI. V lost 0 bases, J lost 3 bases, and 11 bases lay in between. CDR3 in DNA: TGTGCCAGCTCACCACCGACGGGGACCGACACCGGGGAGCTGTTTTTT. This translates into CASSPPTGTDTGELFF.

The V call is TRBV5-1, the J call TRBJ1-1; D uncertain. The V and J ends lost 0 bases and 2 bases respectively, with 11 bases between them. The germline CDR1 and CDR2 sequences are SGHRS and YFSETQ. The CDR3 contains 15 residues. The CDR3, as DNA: TGCGCCAGCAGCTTGGACACCCGGGGTAACACTGAAGCTTTCTTT. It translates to CASSLDTRGNTEAFF.

This CDR3 is CASSPDRKEEKLFF. The CDR3 bases are TGCGCCAGCAGTCCTGACAGGAAGGAAGAAAAACTGTTTTTT. V and J are TRBV5-1 and TRBJ1-4, with D perhaps TRBD1 (6 bases). Germline V gene sequence: CDR1 SGHRS, CDR2 YFSETQ. V lost 5 bases and J 8 bases, leaving 16 bases between the germline ends. This CDR3 region has 14 residues.

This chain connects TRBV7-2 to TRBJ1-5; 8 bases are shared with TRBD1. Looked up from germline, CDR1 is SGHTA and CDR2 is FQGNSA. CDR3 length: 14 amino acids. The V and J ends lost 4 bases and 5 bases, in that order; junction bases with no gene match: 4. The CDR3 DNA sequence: TGTGCCAGCAGCTCACAGGGGGGAGATCAGCCCCAGCATTTT. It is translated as CASSSQGGDQPQHF.

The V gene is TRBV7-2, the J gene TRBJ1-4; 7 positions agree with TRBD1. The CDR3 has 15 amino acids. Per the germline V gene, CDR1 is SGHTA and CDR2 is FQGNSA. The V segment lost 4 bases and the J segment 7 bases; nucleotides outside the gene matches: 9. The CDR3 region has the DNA TGTGCCAGCAGCTCCCGACAGGGTGTGTTTGAAAAACTGTTTTTT. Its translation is CASSSRQGVFEKLFF. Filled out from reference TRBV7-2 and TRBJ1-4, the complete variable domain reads GAGVSQSPSNKVTEKGKDVELRCDPISGHTALYWYRQSLGQGLEFLIYFQGNSAPDKSGLPSDRFSAERTGGSVSTLTIQRTQQEDSAVYLCASSSRQGVFEKLFFGSGTQLSVL.

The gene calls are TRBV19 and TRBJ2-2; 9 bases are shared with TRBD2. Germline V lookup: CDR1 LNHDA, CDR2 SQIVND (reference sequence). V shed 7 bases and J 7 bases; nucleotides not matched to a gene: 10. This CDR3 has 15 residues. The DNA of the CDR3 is TGTGCCAGTAAGGGCGCGGGAGGGCCGGGCGGGGAGCTGTTTTTT. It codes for CASKGAGGPGGELFF.

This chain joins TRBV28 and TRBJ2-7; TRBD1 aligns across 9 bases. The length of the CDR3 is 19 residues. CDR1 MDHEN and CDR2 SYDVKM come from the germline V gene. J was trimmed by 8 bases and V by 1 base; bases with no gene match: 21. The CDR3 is CASSLFSSLDRGKSRKQYF. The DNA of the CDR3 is TGTGCCAGCAGTTTATTCTCCTCCTTGGACAGGGGAAAATCGAGAAAGCAGTACTTC.

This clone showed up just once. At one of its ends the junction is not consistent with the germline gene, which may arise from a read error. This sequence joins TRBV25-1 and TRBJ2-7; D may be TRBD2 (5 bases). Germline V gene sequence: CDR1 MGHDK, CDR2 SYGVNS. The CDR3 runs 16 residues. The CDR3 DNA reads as TGTGCCAGCAGCGAATTGGGAGCGGACCGTGACTACGAGCAGTACTTC. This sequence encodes CASSELGADRDYEQYF.

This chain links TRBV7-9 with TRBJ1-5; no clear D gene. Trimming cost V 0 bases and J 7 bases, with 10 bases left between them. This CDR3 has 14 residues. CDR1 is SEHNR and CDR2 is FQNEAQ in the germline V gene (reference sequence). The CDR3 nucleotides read TGTGCCAGCAGCTTAGCGGGTTCACCACAGCCCCAGCATTTT. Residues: CASSLAGSPQPQHF. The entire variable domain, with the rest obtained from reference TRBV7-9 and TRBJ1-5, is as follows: DTGVSQNPRHKITKRGQNVTFRCDPISEHNRLYWYRQTLGQGPEFLTYFQNEAQLEKSRLLSDRFSAERPKGSFSTLEIQRTEQGDSAMYLCASSLAGSPQPQHFGDGTRLSIL.

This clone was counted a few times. CDR3 nucleotide sequence: TGTGCCAGCAGCGCGACTTTCCGGTCGCGCGAGCAGTACTTC. It is translated as CASSATFRSREQYF. The rearrangement joins TRBV13 to TRBJ2-7; D call uncertain. The CDR3 has 14 amino acids. V was trimmed by 5 bases and J by 6 bases, leaving 17 bases between them. CDR1 and CDR2 (germline): PRHDT, FYEKMQ (reference sequence). Complete variable domain (other parts from reference TRBV13 and TRBJ2-7): AAGVIQSPRHLIKEKRETATLKCYPIPRHDTVYWYQQGPGQDPQFLISFYEKMQSDKGSIPDRFSAQQFSDYHSELNMSSLELGDSALYFCASSATFRSREQYFGPGTRLTVT.

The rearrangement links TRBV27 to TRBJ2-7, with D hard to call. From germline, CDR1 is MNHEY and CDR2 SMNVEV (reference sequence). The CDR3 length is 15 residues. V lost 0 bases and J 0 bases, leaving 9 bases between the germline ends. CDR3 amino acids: CASSLSIPTSYEQYF. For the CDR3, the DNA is TGTGCCAGCAGTTTATCGATACCCACCTCCTACGAGCAGTACTTC.

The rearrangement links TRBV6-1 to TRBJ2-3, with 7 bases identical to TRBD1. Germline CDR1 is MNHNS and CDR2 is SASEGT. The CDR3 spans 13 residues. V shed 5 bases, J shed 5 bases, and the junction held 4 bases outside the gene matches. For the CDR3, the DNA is TGTGCCAGCAGTTCAGGACAGGTAGATACGCAGTATTTT. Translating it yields CASSSGQVDTQYF.

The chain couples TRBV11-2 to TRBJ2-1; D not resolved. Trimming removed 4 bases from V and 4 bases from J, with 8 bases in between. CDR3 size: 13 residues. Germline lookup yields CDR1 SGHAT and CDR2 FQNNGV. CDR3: CASSWQQYNEQFF. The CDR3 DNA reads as TGTGCCAGCAGCTGGCAGCAATACAATGAGCAGTTCTTC.

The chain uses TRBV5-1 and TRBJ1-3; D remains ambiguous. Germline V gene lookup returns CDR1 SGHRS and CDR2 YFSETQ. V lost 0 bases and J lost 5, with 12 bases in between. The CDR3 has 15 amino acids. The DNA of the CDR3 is TGCGCCAGCAGCTTGGCCGGGATACCACGAAACACCATATATTTT. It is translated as CASSLAGIPRNTIYF. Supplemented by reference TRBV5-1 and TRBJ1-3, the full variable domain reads KAGVTQTPRYLIKTRGQQVTLSCSPISGHRSVSWYQQTPGQGLQFLFEYFSETQRNKGNFPGRFSGRQFSNSRSEMNVSTLELGDSALYLCASSLAGIPRNTIYFGEGSWLTVV.

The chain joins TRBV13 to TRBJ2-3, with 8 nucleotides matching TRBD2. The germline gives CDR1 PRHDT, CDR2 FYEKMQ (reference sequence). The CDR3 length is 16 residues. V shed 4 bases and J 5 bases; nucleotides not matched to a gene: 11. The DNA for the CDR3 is TGTGCCAGCAGCTGGGGGCATAGTGCGGGGGGAGATACGCAGTATTTT. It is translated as CASSWGHSAGGDTQYF.

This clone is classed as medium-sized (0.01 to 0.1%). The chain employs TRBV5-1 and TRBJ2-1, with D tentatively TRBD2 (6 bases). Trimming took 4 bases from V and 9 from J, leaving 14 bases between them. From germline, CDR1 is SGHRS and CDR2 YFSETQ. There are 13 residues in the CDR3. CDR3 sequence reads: CASSETSSLEQFF. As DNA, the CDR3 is TGCGCCAGCAGCGAGACTAGTTCTCTTGAGCAGTTCTTC.

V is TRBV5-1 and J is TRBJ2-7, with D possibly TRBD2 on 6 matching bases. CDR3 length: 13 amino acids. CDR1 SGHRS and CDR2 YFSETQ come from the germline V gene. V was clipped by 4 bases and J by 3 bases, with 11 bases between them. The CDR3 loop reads CASSRDSHYEQYF. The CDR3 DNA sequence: TGCGCCAGCAGCCGGGACTCGCACTACGAGCAGTACTTC.

The CDR3 DNA follows: TGCGCCAGCAGCTTGGAGGGGGCGGCGAGGGCCTTCTTC. Encoded protein: CASSLEGAARAFF. This sequence joins TRBV5-1 and TRBJ2-1; 7 positions match TRBD1. There are 13 residues in the CDR3. Germline V CDR1 and CDR2: SGHRS, YFSETQ. V shed 0 bases, J shed 16 bases, and the junction held 10 bases outside the gene matches.

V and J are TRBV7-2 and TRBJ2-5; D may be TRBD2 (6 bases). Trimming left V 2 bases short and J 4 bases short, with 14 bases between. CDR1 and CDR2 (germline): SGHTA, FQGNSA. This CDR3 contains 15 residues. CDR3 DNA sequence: TGTGCCAGCAGCTTATATCAGGGAGCGGGAGAGACCCAGTACTTC. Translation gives CASSLYQGAGETQYF.

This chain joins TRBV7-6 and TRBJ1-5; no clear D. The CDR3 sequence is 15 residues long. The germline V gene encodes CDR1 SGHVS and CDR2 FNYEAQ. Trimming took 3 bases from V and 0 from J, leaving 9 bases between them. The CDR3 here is CASSLSQRSNQPQHF. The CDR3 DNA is TGTGCCAGCAGCTTGTCACAGCGTAGCAATCAGCCCCAGCATTTT.

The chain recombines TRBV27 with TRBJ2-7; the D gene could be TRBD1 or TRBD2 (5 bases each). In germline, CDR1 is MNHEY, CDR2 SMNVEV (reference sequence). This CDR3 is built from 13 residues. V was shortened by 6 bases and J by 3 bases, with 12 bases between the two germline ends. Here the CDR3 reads CASSRDGSYEQYF. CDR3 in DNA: TGTGCCAGCAGCCGGGACGGAAGCTACGAGCAGTACTTC.

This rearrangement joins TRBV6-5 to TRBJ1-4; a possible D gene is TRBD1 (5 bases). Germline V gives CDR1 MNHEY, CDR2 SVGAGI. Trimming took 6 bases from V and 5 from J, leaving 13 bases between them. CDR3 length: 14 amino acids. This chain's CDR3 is CASSYDSINEKLFF. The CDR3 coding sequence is TGTGCCAGCAGCTACGACAGTATAAATGAAAAACTGTTTTTT.

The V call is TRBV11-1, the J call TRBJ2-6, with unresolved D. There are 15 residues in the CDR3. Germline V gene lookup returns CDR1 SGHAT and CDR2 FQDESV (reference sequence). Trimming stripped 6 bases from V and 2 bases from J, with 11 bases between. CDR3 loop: CASRSQFPGANVLTF. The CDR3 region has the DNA TGTGCCAGCAGATCCCAGTTTCCTGGGGCCAACGTCCTGACTTTC.

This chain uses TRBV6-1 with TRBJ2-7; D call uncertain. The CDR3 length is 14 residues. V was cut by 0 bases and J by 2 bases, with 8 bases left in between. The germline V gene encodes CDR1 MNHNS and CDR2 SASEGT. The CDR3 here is CASSEAPAPYEQYF. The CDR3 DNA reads TGTGCCAGCAGTGAAGCCCCGGCTCCCTACGAGCAGTACTTC.

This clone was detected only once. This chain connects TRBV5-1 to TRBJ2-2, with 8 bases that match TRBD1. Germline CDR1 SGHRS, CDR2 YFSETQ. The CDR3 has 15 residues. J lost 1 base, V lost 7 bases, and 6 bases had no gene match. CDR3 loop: CASGAGTGNTGELFF. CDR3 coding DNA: TGCGCCAGCGGAGCCGGGACAGGGAACACCGGGGAGCTGTTTTTT.

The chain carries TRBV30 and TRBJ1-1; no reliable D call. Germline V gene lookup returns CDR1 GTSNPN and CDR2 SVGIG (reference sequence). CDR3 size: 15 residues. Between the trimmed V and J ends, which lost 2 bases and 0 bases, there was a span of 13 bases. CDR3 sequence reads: CAWSWETRLNTEAFF. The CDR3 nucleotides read TGTGCCTGGAGTTGGGAGACTCGCTTGAACACTGAAGCTTTCTTT.

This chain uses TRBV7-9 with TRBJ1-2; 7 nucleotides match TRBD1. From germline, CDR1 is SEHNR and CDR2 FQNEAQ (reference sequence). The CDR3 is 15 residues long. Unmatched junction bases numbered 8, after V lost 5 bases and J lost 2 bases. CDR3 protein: CASSMGQLLNYGYTF. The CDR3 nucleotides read TGTGCCAGCAGCATGGGACAGCTCCTCAACTATGGCTACACCTTC.